These 6 T cell receptor beta chains came from one sample sequenced in a study of shared T cell receptors in the human thymus. Using immunoSEQ multiplex PCR, the repertoire was profiled, and TCRdb retains in-frame clones only, with some absent. The data show about 660,000 clones, 88% seen once. The same data also went into a second study, on human thymus T cells.

The sample was thymocytes. The receptor set was obtained from a boy under three years old with a congenital heart defect.

The sample holds one count of this clone. The chain joins TRBV13 to TRBJ1-1, with a weak D call TRBD1 (6 bases). Germline values: CDR1 PRHDT, CDR2 FYEKMQ (reference sequence). The CDR3 contains 14 residues. V lost 3 bases to trimming and J lost 4 bases, with 12 bases between them. CDR3 sequence reads: CASSLPRGGTEAFF. CDR3 sequence (DNA): TGTGCCAGCAGCTTGCCACGAGGGGGCACTGAAGCTTTCTTT.

The V and J genes are TRBV29-1 and TRBJ2-1, with TRBD2 matching over 8 bases. CDR1 SQVTM and CDR2 ANQGSEA come from the germline V gene. The CDR3 sequence is 15 residues long. With 1 base clipped from V and 6 bases from J, the junction kept 8 bases outside the gene matches. The CDR3 DNA reads as TGCAGCGTTGAAGGCTCGGGAGGGGGGGGCAATGAGCAGTTCTTC. Translation: CSVEGSGGGGNEQFF.

The chain couples TRBV29-1 to TRBJ2-3; 7 nucleotides match TRBD2. The trim removed 8 bases at V and 11 bases at J, leaving 13 bases unmatched. In germline, CDR1 is SQVTM, CDR2 ANQGSEA. CDR3 size: 12 residues. CDR3 residues: CSSSGSGGGQYF. The CDR3 DNA reads as TGCAGCTCGAGCGGATCGGGAGGTGGGCAGTATTTT.

The chain is built from TRBV19 and TRBJ2-5, with TRBD2 identical over 13 bases. CDR3 size: 15 residues. Unmatched junction bases numbered 3, after V lost 7 bases and J lost 1 base. Germline values: CDR1 LNHDA, CDR2 SQIVND (reference sequence). The CDR3 region has the DNA TGTGCCAGTAAACTAGCGGGAGGGCCCCAAGAGACCCAGTACTTC. This translates into CASKLAGGPQETQYF.

The V gene is TRBV4-2, the J gene TRBJ2-7; 8 nucleotides match TRBD2. Germline V gives CDR1 LGHNA, CDR2 YNFKEQ. The length of the CDR3 is 18 residues. The ends lost 0 bases at V and 2 bases at J; junction bases unmatched: 12. This chain's CDR3 is CASSQDLGGGRDPYEQYF. For the CDR3, the DNA is TGTGCCAGCAGCCAAGATCTCGGCGGGGGGCGGGACCCCTACGAGCAGTACTTC.

The chain links TRBV2 to TRBJ2-7, with a possible D match to TRBD2 (5 bases). This CDR3 contains 16 residues. Trimming removed 5 bases from V and 5 bases from J, with 22 bases in between. CDR1 is SNHLY and CDR2 is FYNNEI in the germline V gene. CDR3 sequence (DNA): TGTGCCAGCAGTTGGCGGGTGGGAGCTATGCGTGACGAGCAGTACTTC. This translates into CASSWRVGAMRDEQYF.